This entry concerns a single TCR beta chain. Its antigen is still unknown. The PCR employed 60 Vbeta primers together with 13 Jbeta primers. The protocol was immunoSEQ multiplex PCR, while the TCRdb copy is restricted to in-frame clones and leaves out a portion. Of 120,000 to 150,000 clones listed, approximately 76% are singletons. This entry belongs to a study of cytomegalovirus exposure and HLA in healthy donors. Notes on the study in general: Common viral pathogens (according to a later analysis) appeared linked to several of the most significant clusters.

The sequenced sample was PBMCs. The sequence came from a man aged 35 to 55 in good health and CMV-seronegative.

CDR3 region: CASSPGQGPNSPLHF. For the CDR3, the DNA is TGTGCCAGCAGCCCGGGACAGGGGCCTAATTCACCCCTCCACTTT. The chain joins TRBV7-6 to TRBJ1-6; 10 bases align to TRBD1. The germline gives CDR1 SGHVS, CDR2 FNYEAQ. V gave up 5 bases and J gave up 6 bases; unmatched junction bases: 4. The CDR3 extends over 15 amino acids.